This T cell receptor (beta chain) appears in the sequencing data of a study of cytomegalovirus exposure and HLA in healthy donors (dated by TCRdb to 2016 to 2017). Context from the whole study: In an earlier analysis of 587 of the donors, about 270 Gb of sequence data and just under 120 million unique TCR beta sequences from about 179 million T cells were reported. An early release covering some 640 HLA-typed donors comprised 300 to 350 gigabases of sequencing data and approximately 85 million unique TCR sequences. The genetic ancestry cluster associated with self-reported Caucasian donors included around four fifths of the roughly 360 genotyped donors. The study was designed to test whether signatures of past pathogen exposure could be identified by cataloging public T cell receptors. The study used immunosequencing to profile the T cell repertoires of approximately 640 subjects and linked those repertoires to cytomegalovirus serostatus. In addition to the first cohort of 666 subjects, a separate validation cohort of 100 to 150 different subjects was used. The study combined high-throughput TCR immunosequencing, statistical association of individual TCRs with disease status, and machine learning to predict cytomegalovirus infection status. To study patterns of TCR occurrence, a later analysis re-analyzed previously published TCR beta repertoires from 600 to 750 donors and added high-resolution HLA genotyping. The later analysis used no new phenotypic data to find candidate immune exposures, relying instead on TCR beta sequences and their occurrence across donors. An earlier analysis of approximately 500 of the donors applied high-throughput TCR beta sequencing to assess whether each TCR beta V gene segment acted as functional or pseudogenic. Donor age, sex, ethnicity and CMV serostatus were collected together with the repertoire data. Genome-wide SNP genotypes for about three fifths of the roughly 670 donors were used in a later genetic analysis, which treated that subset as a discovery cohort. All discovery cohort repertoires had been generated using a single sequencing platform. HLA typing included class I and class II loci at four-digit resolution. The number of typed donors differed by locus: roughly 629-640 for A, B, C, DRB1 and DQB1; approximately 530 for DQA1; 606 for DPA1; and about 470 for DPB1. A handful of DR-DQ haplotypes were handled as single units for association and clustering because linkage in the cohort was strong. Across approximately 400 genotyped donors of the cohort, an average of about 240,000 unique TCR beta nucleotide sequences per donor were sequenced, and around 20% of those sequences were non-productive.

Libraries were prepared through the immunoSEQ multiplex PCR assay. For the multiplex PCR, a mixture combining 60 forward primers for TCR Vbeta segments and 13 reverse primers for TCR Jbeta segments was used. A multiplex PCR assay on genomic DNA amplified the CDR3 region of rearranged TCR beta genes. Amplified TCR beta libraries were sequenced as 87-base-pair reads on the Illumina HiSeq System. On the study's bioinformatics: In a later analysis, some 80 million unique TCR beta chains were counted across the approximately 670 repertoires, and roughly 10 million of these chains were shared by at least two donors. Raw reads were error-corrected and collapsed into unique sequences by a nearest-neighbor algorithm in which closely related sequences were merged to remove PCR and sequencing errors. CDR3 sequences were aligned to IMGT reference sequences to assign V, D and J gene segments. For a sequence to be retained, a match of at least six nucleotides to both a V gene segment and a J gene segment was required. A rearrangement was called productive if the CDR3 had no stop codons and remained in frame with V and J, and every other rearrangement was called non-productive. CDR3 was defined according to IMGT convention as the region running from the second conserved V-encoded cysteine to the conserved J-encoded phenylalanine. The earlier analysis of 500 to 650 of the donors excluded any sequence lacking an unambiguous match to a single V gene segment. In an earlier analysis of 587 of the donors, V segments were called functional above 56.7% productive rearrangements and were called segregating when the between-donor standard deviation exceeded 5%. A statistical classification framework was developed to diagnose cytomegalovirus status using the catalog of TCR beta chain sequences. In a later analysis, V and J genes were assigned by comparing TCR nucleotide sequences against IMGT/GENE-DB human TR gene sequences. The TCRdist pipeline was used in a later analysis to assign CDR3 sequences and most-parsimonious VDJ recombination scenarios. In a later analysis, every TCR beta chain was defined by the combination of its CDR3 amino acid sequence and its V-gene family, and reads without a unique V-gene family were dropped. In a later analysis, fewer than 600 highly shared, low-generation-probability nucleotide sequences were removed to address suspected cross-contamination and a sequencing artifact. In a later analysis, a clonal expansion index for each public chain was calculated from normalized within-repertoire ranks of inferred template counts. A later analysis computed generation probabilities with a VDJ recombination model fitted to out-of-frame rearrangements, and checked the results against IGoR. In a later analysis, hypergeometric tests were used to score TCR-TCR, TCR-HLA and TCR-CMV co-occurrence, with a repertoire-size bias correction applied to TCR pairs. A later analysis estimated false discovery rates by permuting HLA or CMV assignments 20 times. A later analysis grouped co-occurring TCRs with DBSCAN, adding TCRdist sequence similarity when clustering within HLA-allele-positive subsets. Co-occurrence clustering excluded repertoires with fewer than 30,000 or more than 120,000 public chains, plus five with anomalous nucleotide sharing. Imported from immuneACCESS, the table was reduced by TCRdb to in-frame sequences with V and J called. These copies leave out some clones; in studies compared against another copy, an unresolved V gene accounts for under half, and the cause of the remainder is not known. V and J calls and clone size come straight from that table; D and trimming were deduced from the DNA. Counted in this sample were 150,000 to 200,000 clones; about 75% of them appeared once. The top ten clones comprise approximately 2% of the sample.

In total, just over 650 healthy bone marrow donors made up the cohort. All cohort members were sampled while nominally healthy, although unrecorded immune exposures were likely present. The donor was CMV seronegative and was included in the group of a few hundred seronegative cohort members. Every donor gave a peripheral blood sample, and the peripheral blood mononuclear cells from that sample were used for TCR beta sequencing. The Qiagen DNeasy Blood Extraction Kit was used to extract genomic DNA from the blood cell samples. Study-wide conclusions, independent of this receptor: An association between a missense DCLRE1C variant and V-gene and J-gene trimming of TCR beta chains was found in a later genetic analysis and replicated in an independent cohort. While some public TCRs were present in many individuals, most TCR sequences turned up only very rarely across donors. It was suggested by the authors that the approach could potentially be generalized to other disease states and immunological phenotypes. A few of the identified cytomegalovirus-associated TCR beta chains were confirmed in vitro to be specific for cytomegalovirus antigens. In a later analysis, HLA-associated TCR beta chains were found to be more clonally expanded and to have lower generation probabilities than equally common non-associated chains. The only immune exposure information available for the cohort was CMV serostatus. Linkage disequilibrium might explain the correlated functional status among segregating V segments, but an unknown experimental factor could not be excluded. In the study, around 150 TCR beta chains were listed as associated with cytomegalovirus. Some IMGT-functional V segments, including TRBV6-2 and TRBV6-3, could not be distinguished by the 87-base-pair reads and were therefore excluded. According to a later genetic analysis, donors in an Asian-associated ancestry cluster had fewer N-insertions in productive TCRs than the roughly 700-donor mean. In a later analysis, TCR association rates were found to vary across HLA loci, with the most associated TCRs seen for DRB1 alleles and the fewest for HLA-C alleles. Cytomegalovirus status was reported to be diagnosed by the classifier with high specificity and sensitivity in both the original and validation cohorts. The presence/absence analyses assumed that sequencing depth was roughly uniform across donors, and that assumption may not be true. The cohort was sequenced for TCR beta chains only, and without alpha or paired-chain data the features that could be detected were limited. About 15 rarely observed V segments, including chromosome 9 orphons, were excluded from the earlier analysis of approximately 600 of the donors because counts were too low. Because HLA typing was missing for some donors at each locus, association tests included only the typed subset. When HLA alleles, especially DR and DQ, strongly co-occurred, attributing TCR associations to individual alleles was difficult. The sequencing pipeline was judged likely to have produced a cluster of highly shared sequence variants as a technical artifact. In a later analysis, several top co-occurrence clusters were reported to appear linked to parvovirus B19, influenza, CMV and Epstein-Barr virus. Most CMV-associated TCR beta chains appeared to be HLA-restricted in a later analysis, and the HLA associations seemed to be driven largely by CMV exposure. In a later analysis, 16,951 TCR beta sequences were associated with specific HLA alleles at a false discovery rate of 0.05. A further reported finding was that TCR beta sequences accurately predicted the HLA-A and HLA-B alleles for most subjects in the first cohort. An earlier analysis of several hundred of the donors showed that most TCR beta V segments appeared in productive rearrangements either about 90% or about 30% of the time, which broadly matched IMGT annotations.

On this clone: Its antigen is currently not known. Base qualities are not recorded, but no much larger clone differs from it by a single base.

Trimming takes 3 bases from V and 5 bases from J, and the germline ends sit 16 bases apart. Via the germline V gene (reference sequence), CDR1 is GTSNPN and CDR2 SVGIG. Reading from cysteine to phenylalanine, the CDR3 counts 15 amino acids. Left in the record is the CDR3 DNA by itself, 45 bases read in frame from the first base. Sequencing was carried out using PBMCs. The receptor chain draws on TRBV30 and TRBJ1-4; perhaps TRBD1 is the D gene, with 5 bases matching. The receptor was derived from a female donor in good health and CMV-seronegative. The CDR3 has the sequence CAWSGGRTQNEKLFF. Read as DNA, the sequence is TGTGCCTGGAGCGGGGGGAGGACACAGAATGAAAAACTGTTTTTT.